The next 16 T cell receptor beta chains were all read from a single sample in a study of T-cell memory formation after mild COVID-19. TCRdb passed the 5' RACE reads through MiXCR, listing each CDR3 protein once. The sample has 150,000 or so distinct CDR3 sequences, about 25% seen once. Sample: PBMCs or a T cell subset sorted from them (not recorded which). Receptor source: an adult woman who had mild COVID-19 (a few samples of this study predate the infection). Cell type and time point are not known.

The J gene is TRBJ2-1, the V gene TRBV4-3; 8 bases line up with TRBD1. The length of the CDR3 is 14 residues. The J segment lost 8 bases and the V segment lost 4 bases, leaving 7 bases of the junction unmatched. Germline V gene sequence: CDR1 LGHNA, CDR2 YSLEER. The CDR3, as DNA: TGCGCCAGCAGCCCACGGACAGGGCTCCATGAGCAGTTCTTC. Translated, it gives CASSPRTGLHEQFF.

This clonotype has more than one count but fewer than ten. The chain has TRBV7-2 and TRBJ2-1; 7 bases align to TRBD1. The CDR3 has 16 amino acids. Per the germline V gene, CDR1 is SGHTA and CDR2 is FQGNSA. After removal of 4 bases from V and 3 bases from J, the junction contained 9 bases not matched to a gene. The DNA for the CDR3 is TGTGCCAGCAGCTCACGGACAGGCCCCTACTACAATGAGCAGTTCTTC. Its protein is CASSSRTGPYYNEQFF.

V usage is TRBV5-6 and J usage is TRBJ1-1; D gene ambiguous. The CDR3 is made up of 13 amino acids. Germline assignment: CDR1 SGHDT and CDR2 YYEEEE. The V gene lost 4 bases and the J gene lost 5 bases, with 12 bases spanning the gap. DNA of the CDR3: TGTGCCAGCAGCCTAACAACCGGGACTGAAGCTTTCTTT. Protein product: CASSLTTGTEAFF.

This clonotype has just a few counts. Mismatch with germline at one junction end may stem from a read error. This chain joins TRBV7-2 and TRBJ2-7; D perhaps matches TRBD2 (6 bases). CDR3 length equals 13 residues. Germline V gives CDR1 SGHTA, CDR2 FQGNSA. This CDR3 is CASSIADWYEQYF. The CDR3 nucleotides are TGTGCCAGCAGCATAGCGGATTGGTACGAGCAGTACTTC.

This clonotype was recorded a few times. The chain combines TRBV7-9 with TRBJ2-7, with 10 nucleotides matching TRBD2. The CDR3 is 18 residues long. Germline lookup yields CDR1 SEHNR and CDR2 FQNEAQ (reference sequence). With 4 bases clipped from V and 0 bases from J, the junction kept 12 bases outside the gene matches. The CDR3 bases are TGTGCCAGCAGCTCACCCCCCCTTCGGACTAGCGGCTCCTACGAGCAGTACTTC. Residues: CASSSPPLRTSGSYEQYF.

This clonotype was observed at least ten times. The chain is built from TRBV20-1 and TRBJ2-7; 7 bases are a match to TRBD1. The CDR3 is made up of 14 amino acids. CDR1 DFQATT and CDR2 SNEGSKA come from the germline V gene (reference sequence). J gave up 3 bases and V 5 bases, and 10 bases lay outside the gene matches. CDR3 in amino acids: CSASPGTDNYEQYF. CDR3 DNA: TGCAGTGCTTCTCCCGGGACAGATAACTACGAGCAGTACTTC.

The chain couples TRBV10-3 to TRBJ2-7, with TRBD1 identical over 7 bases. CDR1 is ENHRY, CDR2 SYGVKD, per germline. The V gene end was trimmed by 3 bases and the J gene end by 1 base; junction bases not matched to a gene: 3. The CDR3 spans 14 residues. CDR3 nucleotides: TGTGCCATCAGTGACGGACAGGTATCCTACGAGCAGTACTTC. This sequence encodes CAISDGQVSYEQYF.

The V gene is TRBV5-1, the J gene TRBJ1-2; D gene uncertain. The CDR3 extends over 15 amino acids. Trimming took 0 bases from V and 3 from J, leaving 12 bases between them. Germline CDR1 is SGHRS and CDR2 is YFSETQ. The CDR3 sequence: CASSLVGRLDYGYTF. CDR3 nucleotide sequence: TGCGCCAGCAGCTTGGTCGGCAGGCTGGACTATGGCTACACCTTC.

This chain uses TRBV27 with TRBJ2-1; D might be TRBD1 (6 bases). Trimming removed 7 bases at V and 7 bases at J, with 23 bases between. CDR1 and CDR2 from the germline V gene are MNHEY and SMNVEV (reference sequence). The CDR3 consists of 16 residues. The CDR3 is CASNRLAQGSGNEQFF. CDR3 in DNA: TGTGCCAGCAATCGGCTGGCCCAGGGGTCGGGGAATGAGCAGTTCTTC.

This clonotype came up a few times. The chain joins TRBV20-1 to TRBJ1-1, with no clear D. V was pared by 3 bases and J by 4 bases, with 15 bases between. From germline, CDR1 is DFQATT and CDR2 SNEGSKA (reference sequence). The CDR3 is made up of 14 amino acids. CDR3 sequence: CSASEVLVATEAFF. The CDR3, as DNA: TGCAGTGCTAGTGAGGTCTTAGTAGCCACTGAAGCTTTCTTT.

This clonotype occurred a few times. The CDR3 DNA sequence: TGTGCCAGCAGCCAAGACCACAGGGGTGCCTCCTACGAGCAGTACTTC. This gives the protein CASSQDHRGASYEQYF. The chain joins TRBV3-1 to TRBJ2-7; TRBD1 matches at 7 bases. CDR3 length equals 16 residues. V lost 0 bases and J lost 0; bases outside the gene matches: 5. From germline, CDR1 is LGHDT and CDR2 YNNKEL (reference sequence).

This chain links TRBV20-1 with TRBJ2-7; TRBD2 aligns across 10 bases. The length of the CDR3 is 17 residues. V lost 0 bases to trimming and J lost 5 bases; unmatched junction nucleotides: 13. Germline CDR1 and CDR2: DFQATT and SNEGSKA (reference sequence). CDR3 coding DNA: TGCAGTGCTAGAGATCCGTCTCTAGCGGGAGATAGGAACGAGCAGTACTTC. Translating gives CSARDPSLAGDRNEQYF.

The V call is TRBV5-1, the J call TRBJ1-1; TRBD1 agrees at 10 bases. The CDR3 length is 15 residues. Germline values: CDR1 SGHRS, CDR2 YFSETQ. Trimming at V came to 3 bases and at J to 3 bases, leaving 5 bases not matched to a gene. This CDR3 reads CASSYRTGGYTEAFF. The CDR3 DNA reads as TGCGCCAGCAGCTACAGGACAGGGGGTTACACTGAAGCTTTCTTT.

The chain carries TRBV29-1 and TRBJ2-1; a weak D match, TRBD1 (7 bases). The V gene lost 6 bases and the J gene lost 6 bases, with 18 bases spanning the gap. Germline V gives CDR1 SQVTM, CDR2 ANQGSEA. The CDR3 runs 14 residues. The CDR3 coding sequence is TGCAGCGTGGAGATTCTTCAGGGGGGCAATGAGCAGTTCTTC. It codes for CSVEILQGGNEQFF.

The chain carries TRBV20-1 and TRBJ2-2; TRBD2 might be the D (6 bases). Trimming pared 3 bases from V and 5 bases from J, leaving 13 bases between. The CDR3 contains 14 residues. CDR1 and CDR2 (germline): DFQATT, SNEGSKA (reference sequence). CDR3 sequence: CSASIGRDTGELFF. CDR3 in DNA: TGCAGTGCTAGTATCGGGAGAGATACCGGGGAGCTGTTTTTT.

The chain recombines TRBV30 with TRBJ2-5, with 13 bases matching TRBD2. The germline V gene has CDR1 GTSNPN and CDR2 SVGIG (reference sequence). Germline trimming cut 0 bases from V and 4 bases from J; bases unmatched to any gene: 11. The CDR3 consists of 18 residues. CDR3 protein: CAWSVALQLAGGPETQYF. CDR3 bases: TGTGCCTGGAGTGTTGCCCTCCAACTAGCGGGGGGGCCAGAGACCCAGTACTTC.